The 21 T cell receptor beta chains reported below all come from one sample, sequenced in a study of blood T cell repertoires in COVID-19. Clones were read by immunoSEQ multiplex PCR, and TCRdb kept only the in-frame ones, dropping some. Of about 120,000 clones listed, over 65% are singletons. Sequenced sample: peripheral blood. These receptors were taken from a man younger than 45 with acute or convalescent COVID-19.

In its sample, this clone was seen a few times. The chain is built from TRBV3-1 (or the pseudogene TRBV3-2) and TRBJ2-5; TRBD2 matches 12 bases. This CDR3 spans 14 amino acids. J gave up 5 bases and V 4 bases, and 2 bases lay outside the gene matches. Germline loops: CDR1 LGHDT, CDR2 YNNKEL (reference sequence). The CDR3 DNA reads TGTGCCAGCAGCCTGGGGACTAGCGGGGAGACCCAGTACTTC. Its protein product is CASSLGTSGETQYF.

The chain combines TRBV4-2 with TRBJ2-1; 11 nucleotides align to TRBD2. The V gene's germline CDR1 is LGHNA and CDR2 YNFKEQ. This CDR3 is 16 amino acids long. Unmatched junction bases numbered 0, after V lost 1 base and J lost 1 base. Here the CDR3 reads CASSQGLAGSYNEQFF. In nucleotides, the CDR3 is TGTGCCAGCAGCCAAGGACTAGCGGGGTCCTACAATGAGCAGTTCTTC.

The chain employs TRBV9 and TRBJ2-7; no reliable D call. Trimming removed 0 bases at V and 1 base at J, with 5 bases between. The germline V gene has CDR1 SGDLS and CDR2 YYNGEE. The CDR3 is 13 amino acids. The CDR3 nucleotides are TGTGCCAGCAGCGTAGGTGCGTCCTACGAGCAGTACGTC. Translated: CASSVGASYEQYV.

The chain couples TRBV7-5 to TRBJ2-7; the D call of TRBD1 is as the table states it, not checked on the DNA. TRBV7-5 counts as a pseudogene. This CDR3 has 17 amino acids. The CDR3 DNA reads TGTGCCAGAAGCTTACTGAACCGGGACAGGGGATCCTACGAGCAGTACGTC. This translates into CARSLLNRDRGSYEQYV.

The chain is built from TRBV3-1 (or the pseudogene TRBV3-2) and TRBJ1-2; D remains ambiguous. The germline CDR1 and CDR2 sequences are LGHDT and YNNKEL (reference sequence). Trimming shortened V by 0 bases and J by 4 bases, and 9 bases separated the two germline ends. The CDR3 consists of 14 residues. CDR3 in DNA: TGTGCCAGCAGCCAAGATGGGCAGCTCTATGGCTACACCTTC. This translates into CASSQDGQLYGYTF.

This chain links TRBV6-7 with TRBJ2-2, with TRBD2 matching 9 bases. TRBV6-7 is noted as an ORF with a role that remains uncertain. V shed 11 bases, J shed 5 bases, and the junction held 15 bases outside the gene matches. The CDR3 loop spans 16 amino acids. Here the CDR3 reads CASTGASGAGTGELFF. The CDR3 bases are TGTGCCTCCACAGGCGCTAGCGGGGCGGGGACCGGGGAGCTGTTTTTT.

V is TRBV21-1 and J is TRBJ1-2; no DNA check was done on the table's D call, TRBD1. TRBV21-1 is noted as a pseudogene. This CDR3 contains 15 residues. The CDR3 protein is CASSSRQGSNYGYTF. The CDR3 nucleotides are TGTGCCAGCAGCAGTCGACAGGGGAGCAACTATGGCTACACCTTC.

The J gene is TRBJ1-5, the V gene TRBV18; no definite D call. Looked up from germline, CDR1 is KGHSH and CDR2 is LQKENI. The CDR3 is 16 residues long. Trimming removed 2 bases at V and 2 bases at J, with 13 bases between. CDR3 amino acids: CASSPNPVRGNQPQHF. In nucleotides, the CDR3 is TGTGCCAGCTCACCAAATCCGGTCCGGGGCAATCAGCCCCAGCATTTT. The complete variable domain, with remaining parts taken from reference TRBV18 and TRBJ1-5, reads NAGVMQNPRHLVRRRGQEARLRCSPMKGHSHVYWYRQLPEEGLKFMVYLQKENIIDESGMPKERFSAEFPKEGPSILRIQQVVRGDSAAYFCASSPNPVRGNQPQHFGDGTRLSIL.

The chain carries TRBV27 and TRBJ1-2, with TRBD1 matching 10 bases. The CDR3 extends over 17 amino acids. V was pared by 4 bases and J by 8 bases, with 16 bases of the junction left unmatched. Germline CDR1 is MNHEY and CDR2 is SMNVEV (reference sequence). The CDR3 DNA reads TGTGCCAGCAGTTCAACCGCAGGGACAGGGGCTCTCGACGGCTACACCTTC. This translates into CASSSTAGTGALDGYTF.

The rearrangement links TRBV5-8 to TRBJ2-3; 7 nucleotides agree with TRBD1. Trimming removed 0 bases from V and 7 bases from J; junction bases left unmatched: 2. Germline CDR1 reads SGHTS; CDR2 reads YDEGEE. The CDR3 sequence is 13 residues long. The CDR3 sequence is CASSLGQGNTQYF. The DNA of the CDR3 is TGTGCCAGCAGCTTGGGACAGGGCAATACGCAGTATTTT.

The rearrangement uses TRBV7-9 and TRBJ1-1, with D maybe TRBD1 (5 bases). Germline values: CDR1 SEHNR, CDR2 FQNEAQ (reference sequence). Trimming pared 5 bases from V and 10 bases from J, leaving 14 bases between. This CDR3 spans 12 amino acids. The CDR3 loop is CASSVRQLGAFF. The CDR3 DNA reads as TGTGCCAGCAGCGTTCGACAGTTGGGAGCTTTCTTT.

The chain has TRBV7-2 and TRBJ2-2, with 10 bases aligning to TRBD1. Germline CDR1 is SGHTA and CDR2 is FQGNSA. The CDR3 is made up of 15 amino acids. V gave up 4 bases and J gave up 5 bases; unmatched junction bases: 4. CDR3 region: CASSWTGGKTGELFF. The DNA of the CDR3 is TGTGCCAGCAGCTGGACAGGGGGGAAGACCGGGGAGCTGTTTTTT. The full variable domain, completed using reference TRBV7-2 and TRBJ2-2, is GAGVSQSPSNKVTEKGKDVELRCDPISGHTALYWYRQSLGQGLEFLIYFQGNSAPDKSGLPSDRFSAERTGGSVSTLTIQRTQQEDSAVYLCASSWTGGKTGELFFGEGSRLTVL.

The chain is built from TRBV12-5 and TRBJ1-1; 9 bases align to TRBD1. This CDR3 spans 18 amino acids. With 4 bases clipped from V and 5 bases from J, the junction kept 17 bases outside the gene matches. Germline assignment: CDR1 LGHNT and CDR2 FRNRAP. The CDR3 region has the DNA TGTGCTAGTGGTTCAACCCGGACAGGGGCCTTCAAATGGACTGAAGCTTTCTTT. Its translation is CASGSTRTGAFKWTEAFF.

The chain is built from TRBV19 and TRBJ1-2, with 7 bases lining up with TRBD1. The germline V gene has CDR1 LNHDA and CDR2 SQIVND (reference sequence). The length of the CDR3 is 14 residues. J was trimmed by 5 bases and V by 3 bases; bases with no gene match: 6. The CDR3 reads CASSIGTAGYGYTF. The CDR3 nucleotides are TGTGCCAGTAGTATTGGGACAGCCGGTTATGGCTACACCTTC.

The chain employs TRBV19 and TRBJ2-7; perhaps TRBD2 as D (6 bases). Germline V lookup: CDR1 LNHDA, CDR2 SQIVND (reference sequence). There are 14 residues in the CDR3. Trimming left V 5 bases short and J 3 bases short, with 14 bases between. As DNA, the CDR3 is TGTGCCAGTAGTCCGGGACTTCAAAGCTACGAGCAGTACTTC. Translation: CASSPGLQSYEQYF.

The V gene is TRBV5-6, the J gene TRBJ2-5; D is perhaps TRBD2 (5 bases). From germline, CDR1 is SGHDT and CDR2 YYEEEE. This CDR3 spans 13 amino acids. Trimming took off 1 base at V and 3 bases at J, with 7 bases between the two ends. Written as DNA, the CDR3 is TGTGCCAGCAGCTTGTTCGGGGAAGAGACCCAGTACTTC. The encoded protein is CASSLFGEETQYF. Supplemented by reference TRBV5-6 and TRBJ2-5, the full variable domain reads DAGVTQSPTHLIKTRGQQVTLRCSPKSGHDTVSWYQQALGQGPQFIFQYYEEEERQRGNFPDRFSGHQFPNYSSELNVNALLLGDSALYLCASSLFGEETQYFGPGTRLLVL.

CDR3 region: CATSRAKPGGQDGDTIYF. For the CDR3, the DNA is TGTGCCACCAGCAGAGCGAAACCGGGGGGACAGGACGGAGACACCATATATTTT. The J gene is TRBJ1-3, the V gene TRBV15; the match to TRBD1 covers 8 bases. This CDR3 has 18 amino acids. V lost 1 base, J lost 8 bases, and 16 bases stayed unmatched. Per the germline V gene, CDR1 is LNHNV and CDR2 is YYDKDF (reference sequence). The full variable domain, with the rest looked up from reference TRBV15 and TRBJ1-3, is DAMVIQNPRYQVTQFGKPVTLSCSQTLNHNVMYWYQQKSSQAPKLLFHYYDKDFNNEADTPDNFQSRRPNTSFCFLDIRSPGLGDTAMYLCATSRAKPGGQDGDTIYFGEGSWLTVV.

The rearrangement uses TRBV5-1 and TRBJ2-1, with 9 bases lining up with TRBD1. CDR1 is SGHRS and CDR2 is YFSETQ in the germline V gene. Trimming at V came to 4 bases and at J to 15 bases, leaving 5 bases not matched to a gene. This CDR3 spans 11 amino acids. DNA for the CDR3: TGCGCCAGCAGCCCGGACAGGGGACTGTTCTTC. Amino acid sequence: CASSPDRGLFF.

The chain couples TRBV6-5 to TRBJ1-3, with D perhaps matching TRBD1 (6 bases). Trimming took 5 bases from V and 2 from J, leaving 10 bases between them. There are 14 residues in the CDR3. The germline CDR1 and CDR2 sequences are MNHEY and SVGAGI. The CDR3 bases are TGTGCCAGCAGTCGCTACAGGGCTGGAAACACCATATATTTT. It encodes CASSRYRAGNTIYF.

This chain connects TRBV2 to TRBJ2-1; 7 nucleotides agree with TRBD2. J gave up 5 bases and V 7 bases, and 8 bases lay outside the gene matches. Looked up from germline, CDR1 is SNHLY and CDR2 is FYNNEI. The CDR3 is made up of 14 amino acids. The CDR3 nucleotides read TGTGCCAGCACACTAGAAGCGGGGAACAATGAGCAGTTCTTC. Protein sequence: CASTLEAGNNEQFF.

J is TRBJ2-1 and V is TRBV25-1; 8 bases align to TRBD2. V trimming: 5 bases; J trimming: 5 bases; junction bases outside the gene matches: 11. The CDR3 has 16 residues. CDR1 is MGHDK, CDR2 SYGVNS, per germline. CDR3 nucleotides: TGTGCCAGCAGTCCGGCCGAGCGGGAGTGGAACAATGAGCAGTTCTTC. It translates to CASSPAEREWNNEQFF.